This T cell receptor (beta chain) was documented in a study of blood T cells in healthy people across ages. The study, taken as a whole, reports: The study found more naive CD4+ cells and higher diversity in long-lived than aged donors.

A word on this clonotype: No antigen is known for it.

Looked up from germline, CDR1 is DFQATT and CDR2 is SNEGSKA (reference sequence). V gave up 0 bases and J gave up 4 bases; unmatched junction bases: 8. The CDR3 runs to 15 residues. A J-beta primer mix and a sample-barcoded 5' primer were used in a second PCR of roughly 7 to 12 cycles. TCRdb re-called the 5' RACE reads through MiXCR, storing one row per CDR3 protein. The sample includes over a million distinct CDR3 sequences, approximately 43% seen only once; the top ten take roughly 3.7%. What was sequenced was blood. The clonotype originates from a woman under 30 in good health. The chain links TRBV20-1 to TRBJ1-1, with TRBD1 matching over 7 bases. The CDR3 DNA sequence: TGCAGTGCTAGAGATCTCGACAGGGCGGGCACTGAAGCTTTCTTT. It codes for CSARDLDRAGTEAFF.